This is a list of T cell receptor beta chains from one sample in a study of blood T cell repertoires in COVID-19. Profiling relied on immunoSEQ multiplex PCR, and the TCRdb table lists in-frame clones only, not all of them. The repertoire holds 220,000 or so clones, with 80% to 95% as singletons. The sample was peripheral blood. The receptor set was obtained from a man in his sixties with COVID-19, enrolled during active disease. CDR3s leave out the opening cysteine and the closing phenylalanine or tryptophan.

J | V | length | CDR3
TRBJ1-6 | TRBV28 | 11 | AIRGALGSPLH
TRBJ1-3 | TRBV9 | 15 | ASSAQGGQSSGNTIY
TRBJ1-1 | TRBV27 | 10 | ASSSTRGRAF
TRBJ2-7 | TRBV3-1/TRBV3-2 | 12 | ASSPGGGIDEQY
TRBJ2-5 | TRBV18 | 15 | ASSPLPGQGAVETQY
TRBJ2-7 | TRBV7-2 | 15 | ASSLVGAGTGGYEQY
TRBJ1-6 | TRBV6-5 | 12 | ASSIQEYNSPLH
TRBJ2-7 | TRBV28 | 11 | ASSLSETYEQY
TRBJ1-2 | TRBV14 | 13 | ASSKGQGRYYGYT
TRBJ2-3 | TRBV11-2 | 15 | ASSLGGRHRVEDTQY
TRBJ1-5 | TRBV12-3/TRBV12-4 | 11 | ASRQGGYQPQH
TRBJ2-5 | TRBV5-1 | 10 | ASSRDLETQY
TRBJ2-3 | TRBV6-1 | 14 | ASSETLAGGTDTQY
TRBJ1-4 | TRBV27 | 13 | ASSPVGGTNEKLF
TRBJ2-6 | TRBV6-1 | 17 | ASSERKGRGPSGANVLT
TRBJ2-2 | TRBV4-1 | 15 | ASSQDFAREGAGELF
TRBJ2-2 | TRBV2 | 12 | ASNSGQGFGELF
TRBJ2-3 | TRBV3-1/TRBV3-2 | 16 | ASSQGPHSGTSTDTQY
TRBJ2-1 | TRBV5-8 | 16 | ASSLVQVVWGTYNEQF
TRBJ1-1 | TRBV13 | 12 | ASSLKLRGTEAF
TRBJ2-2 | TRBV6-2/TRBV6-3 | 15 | ASSLSSGRANTGELF
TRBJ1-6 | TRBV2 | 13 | ASSVGAPYNSPLH
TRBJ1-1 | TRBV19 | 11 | ASSKHRGTEAF
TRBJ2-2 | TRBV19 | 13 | ASSGLAGTTGELF
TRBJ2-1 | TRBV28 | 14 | ASSLEGPLFYNEQF
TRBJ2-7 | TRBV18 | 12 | ASSRDSLTYEQY
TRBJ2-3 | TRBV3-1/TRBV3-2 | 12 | ASSKSGGTDTQY
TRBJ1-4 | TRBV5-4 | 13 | ASSPRTGGGEKLF
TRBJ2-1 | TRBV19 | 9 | ASSQGTRQF
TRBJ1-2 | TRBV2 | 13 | ATFRIRDKNYGYT
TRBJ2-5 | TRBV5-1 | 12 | ASSLRQHQETQY
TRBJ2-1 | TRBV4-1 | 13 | ASSQLAVSYNEQF
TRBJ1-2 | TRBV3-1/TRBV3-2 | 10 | ASSPPGGGYT
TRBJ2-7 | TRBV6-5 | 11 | ATLSDKAYEQY
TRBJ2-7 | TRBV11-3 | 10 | ASSLTGYEQY
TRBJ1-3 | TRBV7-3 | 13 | ASSPRAGAGNTIY
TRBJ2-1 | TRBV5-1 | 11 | ASSLGSGSEQF
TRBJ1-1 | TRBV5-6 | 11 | ASSSTGNTEAF
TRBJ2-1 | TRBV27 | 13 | ASRSTHSSYNEQF
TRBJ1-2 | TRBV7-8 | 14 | ASSFRDRGRERDYT
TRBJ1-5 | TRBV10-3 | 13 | AISVGTGVGQPQH
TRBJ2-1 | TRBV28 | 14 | ASSFIGSGQNNEQF
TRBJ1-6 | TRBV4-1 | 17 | ASSQDPRFSSSYNSPLH
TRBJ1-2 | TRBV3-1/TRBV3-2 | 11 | ASSQAANYGYT